This T cell receptor (beta chain) was identified during a study of T cells in Graves' hyperthyroidism and ophthalmopathy. For the study at large: Peripheral blood sampling occurred at initial diagnosis, before any treatment. Findings and limits, study-wide: Most thyroid clonotypes with frequency above 0.001 were detected in blood.

Patients were excluded because of uncontrolled infection, other autoimmune disease, pregnancy or lactation. This clonotype was observed many times. No antigen is known for it. The V gene's germline CDR1 is SGHAT and CDR2 FQNNGV. Between the trimmed V and J ends, which lost 1 base and 0 bases, there was a span of 9 bases. The CDR3 length is 16 residues. Amplification of TCR beta CDR3 regions was performed using RNA transcripts as template. The TCR CDR3 was amplified in a first-round RT-PCR using the HTBI primer set. A single record per CDR3 protein comes from TCRdb applying MiXCR to the multiplex PCR reads. The sample shows fewer than 750,000 distinct CDR3 sequences, about 14% of them seen only once.

The TCR was taken from a woman aged 40 to 55 with Graves' ophthalmopathy. V usage is TRBV11-2 and J usage is TRBJ2-2, with unresolved D. Source material: blood. CDR3 sequence (DNA): TGTGCCAGCAGCTTAGTGGTATTTGCGAACACCGGGGAGCTGTTTTTT. The encoded protein is CASSLVVFANTGELFF.